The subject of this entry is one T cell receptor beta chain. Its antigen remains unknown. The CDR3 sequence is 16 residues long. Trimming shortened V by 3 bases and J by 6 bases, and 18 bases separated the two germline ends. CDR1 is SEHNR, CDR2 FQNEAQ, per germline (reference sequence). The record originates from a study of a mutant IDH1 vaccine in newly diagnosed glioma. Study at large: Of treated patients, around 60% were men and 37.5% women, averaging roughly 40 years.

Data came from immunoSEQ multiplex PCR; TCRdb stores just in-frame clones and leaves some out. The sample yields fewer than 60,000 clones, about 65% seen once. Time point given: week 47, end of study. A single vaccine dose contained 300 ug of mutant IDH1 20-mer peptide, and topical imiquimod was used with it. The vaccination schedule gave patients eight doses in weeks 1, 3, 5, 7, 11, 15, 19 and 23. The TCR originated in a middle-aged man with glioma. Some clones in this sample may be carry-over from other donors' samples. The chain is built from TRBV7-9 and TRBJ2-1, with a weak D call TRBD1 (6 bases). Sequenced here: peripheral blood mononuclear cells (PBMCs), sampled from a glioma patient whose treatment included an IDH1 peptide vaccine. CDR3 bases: TGTGCCAGCAGCTTTTCCACAGGGAAGGGAAGCAATGAGCAGTTCTTC. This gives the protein CASSFSTGKGSNEQFF.